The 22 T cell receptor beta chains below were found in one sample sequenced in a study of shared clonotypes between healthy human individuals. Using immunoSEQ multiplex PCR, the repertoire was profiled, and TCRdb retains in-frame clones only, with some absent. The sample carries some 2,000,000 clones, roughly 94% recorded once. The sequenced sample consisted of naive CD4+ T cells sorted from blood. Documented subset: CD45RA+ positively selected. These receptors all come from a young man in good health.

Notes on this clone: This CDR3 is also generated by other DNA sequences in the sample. The DNA of the CDR3 is TGCGCCAGCAGCTTAGGACAGGGGGCCACCGGGGAGCTGTTTTTT. Its translation: CASSLGQGATGELFF. The V gene is TRBV5-1, the J gene TRBJ2-2; 11 bases align to TRBD1. The V gene end was trimmed by 2 bases and the J gene end by 4 bases; junction bases not matched to a gene: 1. Germline lookup yields CDR1 SGHRS and CDR2 YFSETQ. This CDR3 is built from 15 residues.

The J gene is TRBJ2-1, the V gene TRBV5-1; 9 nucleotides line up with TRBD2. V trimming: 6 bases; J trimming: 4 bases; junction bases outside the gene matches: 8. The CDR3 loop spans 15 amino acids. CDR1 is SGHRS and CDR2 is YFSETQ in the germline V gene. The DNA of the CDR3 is TGCGCCAGCAATCCCCGCGGGAGGGGGTACAATGAGCAGTTCTTC. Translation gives CASNPRGRGYNEQFF.

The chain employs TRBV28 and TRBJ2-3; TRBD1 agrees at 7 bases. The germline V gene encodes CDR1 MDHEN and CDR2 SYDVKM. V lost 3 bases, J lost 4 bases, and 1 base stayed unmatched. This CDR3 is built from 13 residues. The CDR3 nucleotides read TGTGCCAGCAGTTTTACAGGGGCAGATACGCAGTATTTT. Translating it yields CASSFTGADTQYF.

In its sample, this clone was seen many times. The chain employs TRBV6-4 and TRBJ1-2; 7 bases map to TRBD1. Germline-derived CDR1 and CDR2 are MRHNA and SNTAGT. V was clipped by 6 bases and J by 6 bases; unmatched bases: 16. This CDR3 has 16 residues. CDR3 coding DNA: TGTGCCAGCAGAGGACCCTTTCAGACAGGGTTCGATGGCTACACCTTC. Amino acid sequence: CASRGPFQTGFDGYTF.

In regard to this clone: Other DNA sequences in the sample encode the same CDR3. The DNA of the CDR3 is TGTGCCAGCTCACCACCCGGTCGCACTGAAGCTTTCTTT. It encodes CASSPPGRTEAFF. The chain combines TRBV18 with TRBJ1-1; D is ambiguous. CDR3 size: 13 residues. V gave up 0 bases and J gave up 4 bases, with 6 bases separating them. CDR1 is KGHSH, CDR2 LQKENI, per germline.

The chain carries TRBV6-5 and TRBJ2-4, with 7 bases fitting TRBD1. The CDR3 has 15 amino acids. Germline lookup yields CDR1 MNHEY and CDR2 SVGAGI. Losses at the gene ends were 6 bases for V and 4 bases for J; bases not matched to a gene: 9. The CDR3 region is CASSAPGQRKNIQYF. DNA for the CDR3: TGTGCCAGCAGCGCCCCGGGACAGAGAAAAAACATTCAGTACTTC.

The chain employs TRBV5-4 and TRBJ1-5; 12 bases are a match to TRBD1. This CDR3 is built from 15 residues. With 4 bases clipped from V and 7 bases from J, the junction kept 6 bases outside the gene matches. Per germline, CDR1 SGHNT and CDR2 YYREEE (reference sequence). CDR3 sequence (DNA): TGTGCCAGCAGCCGGGGACAGGGGGCAAACCAGCCCCAGCATTTT. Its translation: CASSRGQGANQPQHF.

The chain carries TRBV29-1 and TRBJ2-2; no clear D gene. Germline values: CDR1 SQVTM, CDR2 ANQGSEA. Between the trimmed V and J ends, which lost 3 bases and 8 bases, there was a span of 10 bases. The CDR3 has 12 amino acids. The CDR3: CSVDVQVGELFF. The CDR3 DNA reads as TGCAGCGTTGATGTGCAGGTGGGGGAGCTGTTTTTT.

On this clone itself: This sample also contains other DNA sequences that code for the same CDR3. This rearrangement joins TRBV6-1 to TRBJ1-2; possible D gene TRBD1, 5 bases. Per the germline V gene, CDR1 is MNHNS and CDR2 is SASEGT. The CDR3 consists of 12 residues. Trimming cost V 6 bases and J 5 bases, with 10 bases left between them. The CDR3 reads CASSVQGYGYTF. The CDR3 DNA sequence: TGTGCCAGCAGCGTGCAGGGTTATGGCTACACCTTC.

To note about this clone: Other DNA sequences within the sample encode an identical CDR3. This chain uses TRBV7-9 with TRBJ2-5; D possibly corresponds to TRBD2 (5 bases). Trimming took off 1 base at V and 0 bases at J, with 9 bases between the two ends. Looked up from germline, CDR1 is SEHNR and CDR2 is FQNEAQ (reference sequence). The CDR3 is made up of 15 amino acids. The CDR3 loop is CASSLGTGYQETQYF. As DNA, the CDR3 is TGTGCCAGCAGCTTAGGAACGGGGTACCAAGAGACCCAGTACTTC.

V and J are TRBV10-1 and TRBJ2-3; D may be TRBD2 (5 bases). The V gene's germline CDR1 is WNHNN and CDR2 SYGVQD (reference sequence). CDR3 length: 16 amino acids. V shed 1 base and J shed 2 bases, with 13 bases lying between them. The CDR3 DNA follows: TGCGCCAGCAGTGAGTATGGAGGTCCGAACACAGATACGCAGTATTTT. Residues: CASSEYGGPNTDTQYF.

In nucleotides, the CDR3 is TGTGCCAGCAGCTTAGTCTCCGAGCAGTACTTC. Protein: CASSLVSEQYF. This chain links TRBV11-2 with TRBJ2-7; D is ambiguous. This CDR3 is built from 11 residues. The germline gives CDR1 SGHAT, CDR2 FQNNGV. V was cut by 1 base and J by 6 bases, with 4 bases left in between.

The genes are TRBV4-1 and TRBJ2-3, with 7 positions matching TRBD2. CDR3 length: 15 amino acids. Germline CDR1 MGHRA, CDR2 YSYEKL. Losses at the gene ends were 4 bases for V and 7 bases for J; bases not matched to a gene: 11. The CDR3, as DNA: TGCGCCAGCAGCCTCCACTCTAGCGGCGTTAATACGCAGTATTTT. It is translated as CASSLHSSGVNTQYF.

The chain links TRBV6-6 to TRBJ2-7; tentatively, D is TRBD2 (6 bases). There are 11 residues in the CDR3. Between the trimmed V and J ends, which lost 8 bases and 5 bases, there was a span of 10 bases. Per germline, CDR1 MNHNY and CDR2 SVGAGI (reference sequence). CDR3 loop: CASLEGHEQYF. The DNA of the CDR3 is TGTGCCAGCCTGGAGGGGCACGAGCAGTACTTC.

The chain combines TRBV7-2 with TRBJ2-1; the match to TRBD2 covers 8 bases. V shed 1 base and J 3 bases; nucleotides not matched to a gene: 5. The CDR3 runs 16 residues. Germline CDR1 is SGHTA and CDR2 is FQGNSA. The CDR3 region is CASSLVWREVYNEQFF. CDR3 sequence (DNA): TGTGCCAGCAGCTTAGTTTGGCGGGAGGTCTACAATGAGCAGTTCTTC.

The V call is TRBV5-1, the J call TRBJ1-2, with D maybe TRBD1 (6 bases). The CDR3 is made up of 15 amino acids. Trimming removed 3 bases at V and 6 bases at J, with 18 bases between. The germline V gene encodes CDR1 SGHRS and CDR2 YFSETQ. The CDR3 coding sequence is TGCGCCAGCAGCTCCCTGGCGGCCGGGACAAATGGCTACACCTTC. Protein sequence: CASSSLAAGTNGYTF.

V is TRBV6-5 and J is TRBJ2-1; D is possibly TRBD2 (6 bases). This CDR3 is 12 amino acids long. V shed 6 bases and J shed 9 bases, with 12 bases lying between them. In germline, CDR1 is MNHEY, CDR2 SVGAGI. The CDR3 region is CASSRAGGEQFF. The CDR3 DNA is TGTGCCAGCAGCCGGGCCGGGGGTGAGCAGTTCTTC.

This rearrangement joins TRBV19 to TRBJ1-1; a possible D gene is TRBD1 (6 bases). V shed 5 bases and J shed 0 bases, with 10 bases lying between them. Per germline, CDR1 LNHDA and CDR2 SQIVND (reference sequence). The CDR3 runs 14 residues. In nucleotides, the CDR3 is TGTGCCAGTAGTGGTTGGACAGTGAACACTGAAGCTTTCTTT. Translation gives CASSGWTVNTEAFF.

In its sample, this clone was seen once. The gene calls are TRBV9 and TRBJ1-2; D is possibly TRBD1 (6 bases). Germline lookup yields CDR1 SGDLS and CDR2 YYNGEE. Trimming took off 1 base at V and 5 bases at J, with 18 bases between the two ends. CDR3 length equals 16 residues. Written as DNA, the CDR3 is TGTGCCAGCAGCGTATCGAATGGAAGGACAGATTATGGCTACACCTTC. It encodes CASSVSNGRTDYGYTF.

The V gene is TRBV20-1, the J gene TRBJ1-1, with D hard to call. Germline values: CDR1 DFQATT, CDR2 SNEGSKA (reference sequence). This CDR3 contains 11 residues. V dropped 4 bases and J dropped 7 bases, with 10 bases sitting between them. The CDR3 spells CSAKVTGEAFF. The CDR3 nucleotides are TGCAGTGCTAAAGTCACTGGTGAAGCTTTCTTT.

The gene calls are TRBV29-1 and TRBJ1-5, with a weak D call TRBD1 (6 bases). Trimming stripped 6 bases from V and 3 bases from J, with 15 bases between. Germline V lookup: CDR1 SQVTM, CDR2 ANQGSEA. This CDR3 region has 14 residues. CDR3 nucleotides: TGCAGCGTAAAGGGGGTCGGGAACAATCAGCCCCAGCATTTT. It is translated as CSVKGVGNNQPQHF. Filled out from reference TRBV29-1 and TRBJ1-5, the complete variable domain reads SAVISQKPSRDICQRGTSLTIQCQVDSQVTMMFWYRQQPGQSLTLIATANQGSEATYESGFVIDKFPISRPNLTFSTLTVSNMSPEDSSIYLCSVKGVGNNQPQHFGDGTRLSIL.

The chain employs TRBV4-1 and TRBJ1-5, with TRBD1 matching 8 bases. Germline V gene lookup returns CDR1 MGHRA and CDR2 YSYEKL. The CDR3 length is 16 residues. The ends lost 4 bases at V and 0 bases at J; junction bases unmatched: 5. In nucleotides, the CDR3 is TGCGCCAGCAGCCCGACAGGGGATCTTAGCAATCAGCCCCAGCATTTT. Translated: CASSPTGDLSNQPQHF.